This is a list of T cell receptor beta chains from one sample in a study of cytomegalovirus exposure and HLA in healthy donors. TCRdb keeps only in-frame clones here, not all; method: immunoSEQ multiplex PCR. Seen here are about 160,000 clones, approximately 78% observed once, and the top ten hold about 0.89%. The sample was PBMCs. These receptors were obtained from a girl aged 2 to 10 in good health and CMV-seropositive. CDR3s include the opening cysteine and the closing phenylalanine or tryptophan. Each record gives: J gene, CDR3 length, D gene, clone size, V gene, CDR3 protein. A D gene is named only where the DNA matches it firmly. Clone size is not always given. Where it is, it says once, few, many or a class for expanded clones.

TRBJ2-4,13,NA,NA,TRBV2,CASSPMAKNIQYF
TRBJ1-3,14,TRBD1,NA,TRBV5-1,CASSLGDSGNTIYF
TRBJ1-1,13,NA,NA,TRBV28,CAGIEKGHTEAFF
TRBJ2-7,14,NA,NA,TRBV5-6,CASSLGPGGGEQYF
TRBJ2-5,15,TRBD2,NA,TRBV28,CASRPPTSGMGTQYF
TRBJ2-3,13,TRBD2,NA,TRBV28,CASTSGSTDTQYF
TRBJ1-2,16,NA,once,TRBV9,CASSPSGGRVDYGYTF
TRBJ2-7,15,TRBD2,NA,TRBV27,CASSLAGLEVPEQYF
TRBJ1-1,12,NA,once,TRBV2,CASSAGRAEAFF
TRBJ2-1,16,TRBD2,medium-sized,TRBV9,CASSDERELPYNEQFF
TRBJ2-7,14,NA,NA,TRBV7-9,CASSLDSSSYEQYF
TRBJ1-1,18,TRBD1,NA,TRBV4-1,CASSQVGWLYRGRTEAFF
TRBJ2-4,16,TRBD2,once,TRBV4-1,CASSQGLARAKNIQYF
TRBJ2-7,13,TRBD1,NA,TRBV27,CASSRAGGYEQYF
TRBJ1-1,12,NA,few,TRBV30,CAWSENRPEAFF
TRBJ2-5,16,TRBD2,NA,TRBV4-1,CASSKGGVAGLETQYF
TRBJ2-3,15,TRBD1,few,TRBV6-4,CASSEGTGGADTQYF
TRBJ2-7,14,NA,NA,TRBV6-5,CASSVKTPPYEQYF
TRBJ2-7,15,TRBD1,few,TRBV27,CASSLRQGALDEQYF
TRBJ2-3,15,TRBD2,NA,TRBV30,CAWGVGGYITDTQYF
TRBJ1-5,14,NA,NA,TRBV30,CAWSDSGINQPQHF
TRBJ2-2,13,TRBD1,NA,TRBV5-6,CASSVTGPGELFF
TRBJ2-7,15,TRBD2,NA,TRBV7-2,CASSPRTSGIYEQYF
TRBJ1-1,13,NA,NA,TRBV2,CASSDGQGTEAFF
TRBJ2-1,18,TRBD2,NA,TRBV4-1,CASSGQGLAGPAYNEQFF
TRBJ1-4,14,NA,few,TRBV5-1,CASSLGQTNEKLFF
TRBJ1-5,16,TRBD1,NA,TRBV11-2,CASGRTGGPSNQPQHF
TRBJ1-2,15,TRBD1,few,TRBV6-6,CASSYSGTGVNGYTF
TRBJ1-1,16,TRBD1,NA,TRBV27,CASSLGTGGLNTEAFF
TRBJ2-1,12,NA,NA,TRBV4-1,CASSHFYNEQFF
TRBJ2-1,16,TRBD2,NA,TRBV6-4,CASSALGGRSYNEQFF
TRBJ1-1,15,NA,NA,TRBV5-1,CASSLDGAMNTEAFF
TRBJ1-5,15,NA,NA,TRBV10-3,CAISESRGINQPQHF
TRBJ2-7,13,NA,NA,TRBV28,CASRATGPYEQYF
TRBJ2-1,14,TRBD1,NA,TRBV18,CASSQGARYNEQFF
TRBJ1-1,14,TRBD1,NA,TRBV30,CAWGPGQGKSEAFF
TRBJ1-1,14,NA,once,TRBV19,CASSIYRWSTEAFF
TRBJ2-1,16,TRBD2,NA,TRBV11-2,CASSPAALAGGDEQFF
TRBJ1-1,13,TRBD1,NA,TRBV5-1,CASSTGGGTEAFF
TRBJ2-2,14,TRBD1,few,TRBV27,CATSAPGGERELFF
TRBJ2-2,16,NA,few,TRBV18,CASSPPWGTVIGELFF
NA,15,TRBD1,NA,TRBV28,CASRGQTGKDYEQYF
TRBJ2-2,16,TRBD2,NA,TRBV28,CASSSWTSGDTGELFF
TRBJ2-1,15,TRBD2,few,TRBV9,CASSVGLAEDNEQFF
TRBJ1-2,15,NA,NA,TRBV19,CASSTRDSGGYGYTF
TRBJ1-2,15,TRBD1,NA,TRBV15,CATSRVPGGRYGYTF
TRBJ2-1,14,TRBD2,NA,TRBV19,CASSGTSRDNEQFF
TRBJ2-1,15,TRBD2,NA,TRBV6-6,CASSRTSGPYNEQFF
TRBJ2-5,15,NA,NA,TRBV28,CASSTFTGTQETQYF
TRBJ2-7,15,NA,NA,TRBV5-1,CASSLGVAVSYEQYF
TRBJ1-1,15,NA,NA,TRBV5-1,CASSLDREMHTEAFF
TRBJ2-1,15,NA,NA,TRBV6-5,CASSYSVTVNNEQFF
TRBJ2-4,16,TRBD1,NA,TRBV9,CASSPRSRGQGYIQYF
TRBJ1-2,14,NA,NA,TRBV28,CASSFIGGDYGYTF
TRBJ2-1,17,TRBD1,NA,TRBV27,CASSLDFRGQGAAGKFF
TRBJ2-1,17,NA,NA,TRBV27,CASSPLAMYTSYNEQFF
TRBJ2-3,14,NA,NA,TRBV29-1,CSAEDSASTDTQYF